The rows below give T cell receptor beta chains drawn from one sample of a study of technical replicates of blood from a few donors. The table came from immunoSEQ multiplex PCR; TCRdb's copy has only in-frame clones and leaves some out. The sample holds more than 60,000 clones; 80% to 90% are singletons and the top ten take 4% to 6.5%. Sequencing used PBMCs. These receptors were taken from a human donor in good health. Some clones in this sample may be carry-over from other donors' samples. Each CDR3 is given with its conserved first and last residue. D genes are given only for firm matches. Clone size is stated in some rows and not others, as once, few, many or a class when expanded.

j_call clone_size v_call d_call cdr3_length cdr3_aa cdr3_nt
TRBJ1-1 . TRBV7-9 . 16 CASSLESYSLNTEAFF TGTGCCAGCAGCTTAGAGTCCTACAGCTTGAACACTGAAGCTTTCTTT
TRBJ1-6 few TRBV2 . 13 CASSPESNSPLHF TGTGCCAGCAGTCCCGAGTCTAATTCACCCCTCCACTTT
TRBJ2-2 . TRBV9 . 14 CASSVAAAVGELFF TGTGCCAGCAGCGTAGCTGCGGCGGTGGGGGAGCTGTTTTTT
TRBJ1-4 . TRBV7-8 . 17 CASSLESGRGPGEKLFF TGTGCCAGCAGCTTAGAGAGTGGGAGGGGACCGGGCGAAAAACTGTTTTTT
TRBJ2-2 . TRBV7-9 . 14 CASSSDSYTGELFF TGTGCCAGCAGCTCGGACAGCTACACCGGGGAGCTGTTTTTT
TRBJ2-7 . TRBV4-2 . 16 CASSQDPNSNYYEQYF TGTGCCAGCAGCCAAGATCCCAACTCTAACTACTACGAGCAGTACTTC
TRBJ1-6 . TRBV9 TRBD1 15 CASSGGQASNSPLHF TGTGCCAGCAGCGGCGGACAGGCGAGTAATTCACCCCTCCACTTT
TRBJ2-1 . TRBV5-1 . 16 CASSLGVVGGYNEQFF TGCGCCAGCAGCTTGGGTGTAGTGGGGGGCTACAATGAGCAGTTCTTC
TRBJ2-7 . TRBV20-1 . 11 CSALRVGEQYF TGCAGTGCTCTGAGGGTGGGTGAGCAGTACTTC
TRBJ2-3 once TRBV7-9 . 16 CASSLRGPPVIDTQYF TGTGCCAGCAGCTTGCGGGGACCTCCGGTAATAGATACGCAGTATTTT
TRBJ2-2 . TRBV4-3 TRBD2 18 CASSPLLAGGPDTGELFF TGCGCCAGCAGCCCATTGCTAGCGGGGGGGCCGGACACCGGGGAGCTGTTTTTT
TRBJ1-5 . TRBV2 . 14 CASSEIQLNQPQHF TGTGCCAGCAGTGAAATACAGTTAAATCAGCCCCAGCATTTT
TRBJ2-1 . TRBV29-1 TRBD1 14 CSVEQGGFSNEQFF TGCAGCGTGGAACAGGGGGGATTTAGCAATGAGCAGTTCTTC
TRBJ2-7 . TRBV4-1 . 15 CASSPDRTSSYEQYF TGCGCCAGCAGCCCCGACCGGACAAGTTCCTACGAGCAGTACTTC
TRBJ1-2 . TRBV25-1 . 14 CASTPGDLGGGYTF TGTGCCAGCACCCCGGGGGATCTAGGCGGTGGCTACACCTTC
TRBJ2-7 . TRBV19 . 15 CASSIIRGAGYEQYF TGTGCCAGTAGTATTATCCGGGGGGCCGGGTACGAGCAGTACTTC
TRBJ2-5 . TRBV25-1 TRBD1 15 CASSDGQGAQETQYF TGTGCCAGCAGTGACGGACAGGGGGCCCAAGAGACCCAGTACTTC
TRBJ2-2 . TRBV6-5 TRBD1 14 CASSKTGVDGELFF TGTGCCAGCAGCAAAACAGGGGTGGACGGGGAGCTGTTTTTT
TRBJ2-7 . TRBV5-4 . 13 CASSLAGGRGQYF TGTGCCAGCAGCTTGGCCGGAGGCCGGGGGCAGTACTTC
TRBJ2-5 . TRBV7-9 TRBD2 15 CASSFWLAEQETQYF TGTGCCAGCAGCTTTTGGCTAGCGGAACAAGAGACCCAGTACTTC
TRBJ2-7 . TRBV5-8 . 12 CASSLSSYEQYF TGTGCCAGCAGCCTGAGCTCCTACGAGCAGTACTTC
TRBJ2-7 . TRBV27 TRBD2 15 CASSSTSGGSYEQYF TGTGCCAGCAGTTCCACTAGCGGGGGAAGTTACGAGCAGTACTTC
TRBJ2-1 . TRBV6-6 TRBD2 15 CASTKTSGGVGEQFF TGTGCCAGCACCAAGACTAGCGGGGGTGTGGGTGAGCAGTTCTTC
TRBJ2-2 once TRBV2 TRBD1 16 CASSGDRGPNTGELFF TGTGCCAGCAGTGGTGACAGGGGGCCGAACACCGGGGAGCTGTTTTTT
TRBJ2-5 . TRBV15 . 13 CATSRGLVETQYF TGTGCCACCAGCAGAGGACTAGTAGAGACCCAGTACTTC
TRBJ2-1 . TRBV5-4 . 12 CASSRLDNEQFF TGTGCCAGCAGCCGACTAGACAATGAGCAGTTCTTC
TRBJ2-3 . TRBV29-1 TRBD2 14 CSVELRELSDTQYF TGCAGCGTTGAGTTGCGGGAGCTTTCAGATACGCAGTATTTT